The next 16 T cell receptor beta chains were all read from a single sample in a study of blood T cells in healthy people across ages. The authors ran a second PCR of about 6 to 11 cycles using a sample-barcoded 5' primer and a J-beta primer mix. TCRdb reprocessed the 5' RACE reads with MiXCR, giving one entry per CDR3 protein. The sample yields roughly 720,000 distinct CDR3 sequences, roughly 50% seen once. The sequenced material came from blood. These receptors all stem from an elderly man in good health.

This chain links TRBV25-1 with TRBJ2-5, with D possibly matching TRBD1 (6 bases). V lost 2 bases and J 1 base, leaving 11 bases between the germline ends. The V gene's germline CDR1 is MGHDK and CDR2 SYGVNS. This CDR3 region has 15 residues. The CDR3 loop is CASSEGQGSQETQYF. The DNA for the CDR3 is TGTGCCAGCAGTGAAGGGCAGGGGAGCCAAGAGACCCAGTACTTC.

The chain couples TRBV25-1 to TRBJ1-1; 10 nucleotides line up with TRBD1. V gave up 5 bases and J gave up 1 base; unmatched junction bases: 10. This CDR3 is 17 amino acids long. Looked up from germline, CDR1 is MGHDK and CDR2 is SYGVNS. The CDR3 sequence: CASSPTGGSRRNTEAFF. In DNA, the CDR3 is TGTGCCAGCAGTCCGACAGGGGGCTCGCGTAGGAACACTGAAGCTTTCTTT.

This clonotype was picked up a small number of times. The chain uses TRBV7-3 and TRBJ2-3; D is unclear. Germline CDR1 is SGHTA and CDR2 is FQGTGA. Deletions cut 1 base from V and 0 bases from J, with 11 bases between. The CDR3 runs 16 residues. CDR3 bases: TGTGCCAGCAGCTTAAGGCCAGCAATAAGCACAGATACGCAGTATTTT. It translates to CASSLRPAISTDTQYF.

This clonotype was counted only a few times. The chain links TRBV7-2 to TRBJ2-7, with TRBD1 matching over 10 bases. Germline CDR1 reads SGHTA; CDR2 reads FQGNSA. The CDR3 is made up of 15 amino acids. V was pared by 6 bases and J by 3 bases, with 8 bases of the junction left unmatched. The CDR3 DNA reads as TGTGCCAGCAGTTATTCCGGGACAGGGGTCTACGAGCAGTACTTC. Its translation is CASSYSGTGVYEQYF.

J is TRBJ2-7 and V is TRBV5-1; D may correspond to TRBD1 or TRBD2 (5 bases each). CDR1 and CDR2 from the germline V gene are SGHRS and YFSETQ. The CDR3 loop spans 13 amino acids. V lost 3 bases and J 3 bases, leaving 10 bases between the germline ends. This chain's CDR3 is CASSSGPHYEQYF. Here the CDR3 DNA reads TGCGCCAGCAGCTCGGGACCTCACTACGAGCAGTACTTC.

The V and J genes are TRBV5-1 and TRBJ2-7; TRBD2 agrees at 11 bases. Germline V gene lookup returns CDR1 SGHRS and CDR2 YFSETQ. The CDR3 is 15 amino acids. With V trimmed by 4 bases and J by 4 bases, 7 bases remained unmatched. CDR3 DNA sequence: TGCGCCAGCAGCGCGACTAGCGGGACGCGATACGAGCAGTACTTC. It codes for CASSATSGTRYEQYF.

The table lists this clonotype with a few counts. V usage is TRBV3-1 and J usage is TRBJ2-7; D not resolved. This CDR3 has 14 amino acids. The germline gives CDR1 LGHDT, CDR2 YNNKEL (reference sequence). Trimming pared 5 bases from V and 0 bases from J, leaving 11 bases between. CDR3 coding DNA: TGTGCCAGCAGCTATAGTAGAATCTCCTACGAGCAGTACTTC. Residues: CASSYSRISYEQYF.

V is TRBV4-1 and J is TRBJ1-1, with D perhaps TRBD1 (5 bases). V gave up 0 bases and J gave up 11 bases, with 13 bases separating them. CDR1 is MGHRA, CDR2 YSYEKL, per germline. The CDR3 is 13 amino acids. This CDR3 is CASSQDRARGAFF. DNA for the CDR3: TGCGCCAGCAGCCAAGATCGGGCTCGGGGGGCTTTCTTT.

The sample holds a few counts of this clonotype. V usage is TRBV6-1 and J usage is TRBJ2-7, with 8 bases fitting TRBD1. The CDR3 is 14 residues long. From germline, CDR1 is MNHNS and CDR2 SASEGT. The V segment lost 8 bases and the J segment 2 bases; nucleotides outside the gene matches: 8. CDR3 sequence (DNA): TGTGCCAGCGCCATGACAGGGGATCCCTACGAGCAGTACTTC. This encodes CASAMTGDPYEQYF.

V and J are TRBV27 and TRBJ2-3; TRBD1 aligns across 11 bases. This CDR3 has 14 residues. In germline, CDR1 is MNHEY, CDR2 SMNVEV (reference sequence). The trim removed 2 bases at V and 10 bases at J, leaving 5 bases unmatched. The CDR3 sequence: CASSLRDRGNAQYF. The DNA of the CDR3 is TGTGCCAGCAGTTTAAGGGACAGGGGGAACGCGCAGTATTTT.

In its sample, this clonotype was seen a few times. J is TRBJ2-3 and V is TRBV10-2; 13 bases are a match to TRBD2. V dropped 7 bases and J dropped 5; count of bases not matched to a gene: 6. From germline, CDR1 is WSHSY and CDR2 SAAADI. CDR3 length: 15 residues. The CDR3 loop is CASNGLAGVGDTQYF. The DNA for the CDR3 is TGCGCCAGCAACGGACTAGCGGGAGTAGGAGATACGCAGTATTTT.

This clonotype was seen a handful of times. This chain connects TRBV9 to TRBJ1-4, with a possible D match to TRBD1 (5 bases). Per the germline V gene, CDR1 is SGDLS and CDR2 is YYNGEE. Between the trimmed V and J ends, which lost 4 bases and 4 bases, there was a span of 26 bases. The CDR3 has 19 residues. The CDR3 DNA sequence: TGTGCCAGCAGCCCCCGCCCCCGAGGGACCGGACGCGATAATGAAAAACTGTTTTTT. Its protein product is CASSPRPRGTGRDNEKLFF.

V is TRBV7-2 and J is TRBJ2-1; 9 nucleotides match TRBD2. Germline V gene lookup returns CDR1 SGHTA and CDR2 FQGNSA. The CDR3 has 15 amino acids. Trimming took 1 base from V and 7 from J; bases not matched to a gene: 5. The CDR3 reads CASSLGREGGNEQFF. In DNA form, the CDR3 reads TGTGCCAGCAGCTTAGGGCGGGAGGGCGGTAATGAGCAGTTCTTC.

This clonotype was observed a few times. V and J are TRBV12-3 or TRBV12-4 and TRBJ1-5; D not resolved. This CDR3 has 17 residues. Trimming left V 7 bases short and J 1 base short, with 20 bases between. The CDR3 DNA reads TGTGCCAGCAATCGCAGATCGGTTGCGGGGAGCAATCAGCCCCAGCATTTT. Protein: CASNRRSVAGSNQPQHF.

In its sample, this clonotype was seen a few times. The V and J genes are TRBV29-1 and TRBJ2-5; 8 positions match TRBD2. V lost 5 bases, J lost 7 bases, and 6 bases stayed unmatched. Germline CDR1 reads SQVTM; CDR2 reads ANQGSEA. This CDR3 is built from 12 residues. DNA for the CDR3: TGCAGCGTTACTCCGGGGGGGAGGACCCAGTACTTC. Protein: CSVTPGGRTQYF. Looking up the rest from reference TRBV29-1 and TRBJ2-5 gives the full variable domain: SAVISQKPSRDICQRGTSLTIQCQVDSQVTMMFWYRQQPGQSLTLIATANQGSEATYESGFVIDKFPISRPNLTFSTLTVSNMSPEDSSIYLCSVTPGGRTQYFGPGTRLLVL.

The chain combines TRBV5-1 with TRBJ2-2; TRBD1 agrees at 7 bases. The V segment lost 4 bases and the J segment 3 bases; nucleotides outside the gene matches: 9. Germline CDR1 SGHRS, CDR2 YFSETQ. CDR3 length equals 16 residues. CDR3: CASSKQGRGDTGELFF. In nucleotides, the CDR3 is TGCGCCAGCAGCAAACAGGGGAGAGGGGACACCGGGGAGCTGTTTTTT. The entire variable domain, with the rest obtained from reference TRBV5-1 and TRBJ2-2, is as follows: KAGVTQTPRYLIKTRGQQVTLSCSPISGHRSVSWYQQTPGQGLQFLFEYFSETQRNKGNFPGRFSGRQFSNSRSEMNVSTLELGDSALYLCASSKQGRGDTGELFFGEGSRLTVL.